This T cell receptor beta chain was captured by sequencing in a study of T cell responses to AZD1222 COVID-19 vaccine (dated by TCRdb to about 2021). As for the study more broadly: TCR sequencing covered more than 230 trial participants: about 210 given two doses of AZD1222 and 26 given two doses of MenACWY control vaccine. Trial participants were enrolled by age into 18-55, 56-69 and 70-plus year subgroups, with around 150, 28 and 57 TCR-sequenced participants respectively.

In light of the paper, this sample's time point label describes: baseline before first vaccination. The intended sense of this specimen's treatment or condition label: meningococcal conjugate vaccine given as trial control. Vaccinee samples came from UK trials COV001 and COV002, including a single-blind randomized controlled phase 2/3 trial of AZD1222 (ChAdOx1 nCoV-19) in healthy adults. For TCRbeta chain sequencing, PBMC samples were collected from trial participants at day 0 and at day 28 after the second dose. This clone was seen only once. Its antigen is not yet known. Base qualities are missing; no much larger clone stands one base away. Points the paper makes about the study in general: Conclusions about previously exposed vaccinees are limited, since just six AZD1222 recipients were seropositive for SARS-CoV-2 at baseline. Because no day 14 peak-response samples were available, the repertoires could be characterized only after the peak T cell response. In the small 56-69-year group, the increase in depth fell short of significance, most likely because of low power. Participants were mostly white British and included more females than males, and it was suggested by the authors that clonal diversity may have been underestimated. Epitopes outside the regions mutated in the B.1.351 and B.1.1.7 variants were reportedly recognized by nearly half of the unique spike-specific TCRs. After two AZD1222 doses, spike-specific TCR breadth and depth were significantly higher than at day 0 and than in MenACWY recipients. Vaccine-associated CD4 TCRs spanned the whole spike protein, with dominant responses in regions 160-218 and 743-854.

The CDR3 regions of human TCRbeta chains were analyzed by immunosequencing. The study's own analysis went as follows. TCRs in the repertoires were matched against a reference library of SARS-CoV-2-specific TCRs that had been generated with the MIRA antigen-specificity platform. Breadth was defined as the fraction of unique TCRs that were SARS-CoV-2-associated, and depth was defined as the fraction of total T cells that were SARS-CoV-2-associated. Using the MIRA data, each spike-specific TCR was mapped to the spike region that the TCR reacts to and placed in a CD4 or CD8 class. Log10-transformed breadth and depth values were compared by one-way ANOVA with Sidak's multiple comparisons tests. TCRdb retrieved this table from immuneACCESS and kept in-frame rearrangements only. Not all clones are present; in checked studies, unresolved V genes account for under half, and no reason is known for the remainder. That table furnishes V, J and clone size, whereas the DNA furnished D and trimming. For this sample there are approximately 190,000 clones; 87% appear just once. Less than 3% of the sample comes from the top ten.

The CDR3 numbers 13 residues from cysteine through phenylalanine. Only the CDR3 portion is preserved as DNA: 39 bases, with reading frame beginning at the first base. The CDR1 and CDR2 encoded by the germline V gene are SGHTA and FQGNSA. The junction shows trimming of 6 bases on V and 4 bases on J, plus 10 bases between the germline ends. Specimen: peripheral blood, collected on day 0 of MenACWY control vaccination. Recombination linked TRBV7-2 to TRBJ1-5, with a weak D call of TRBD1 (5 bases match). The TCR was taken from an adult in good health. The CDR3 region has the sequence CASRPPGNQPQHF. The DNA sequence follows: TGTGCCAGCAGGCCCCCAGGGAATCAGCCCCAGCATTTT.